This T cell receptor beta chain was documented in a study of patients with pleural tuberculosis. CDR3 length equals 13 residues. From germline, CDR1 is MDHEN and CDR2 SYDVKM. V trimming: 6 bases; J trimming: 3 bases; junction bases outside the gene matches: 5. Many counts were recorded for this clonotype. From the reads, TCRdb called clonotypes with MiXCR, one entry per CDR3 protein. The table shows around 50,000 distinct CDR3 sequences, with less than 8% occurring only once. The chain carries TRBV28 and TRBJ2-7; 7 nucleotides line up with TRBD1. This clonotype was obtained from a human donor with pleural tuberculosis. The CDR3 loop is CASSLTGNYEQYF. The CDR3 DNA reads TGTGCCAGCAGCTTGACAGGGAACTACGAGCAGTACTTC.